This section outlines one TCR beta chain sequence together with its context. The entry originates in a study of shared clonotypes between healthy human individuals. All donors were Caucasian adults living in Nashville, Tennessee. Germline V CDR1 and CDR2: SGHRS, YFSETQ. The CDR3 loop spans 14 amino acids. V lost 3 bases to trimming and J lost 5 bases, with 14 bases between them. Some clones are missing from TCRdb's copy, which holds only in-frame ones; the method was immunoSEQ multiplex PCR. This sample has more than 2 million clones, with approximately 94% found just once. The chain has TRBV5-1 and TRBJ2-5; no reliable D call. The material sequenced was naive CD4+ T cells sorted from blood. The subset is: CD45RA+ positively selected. The sequence was collected from a man in his late teens or twenties in good health. CDR3 loop: CASSSAGPPETQYF. DNA for the CDR3: TGCGCCAGCAGCTCAGCCGGTCCCCCCGAGACCCAGTACTTC.